This TCR beta chain emerged from a study of CD8+CD57+ T cells in acquired aplastic anemia. Overall study context: Sorted CD4+ and CD8+ cells gave a mean 3.2 ug DNA, range roughly 0.2 to 27.4 ug. Where healthy donors were concerned, CD4+ cells averaged roughly 11 million reads. The study, taken as a whole, reports: Statistical testing detected no significant gap in CD8+ Simpson's diversity between patients and controls.

V lost 2 bases to trimming and J lost 3 bases, with 14 bases between them. This CDR3 region has 15 residues. Germline V gives CDR1 LNHNV, CDR2 YYDKDF (reference sequence). Note on this clonotype: Its antigen is unknown.

Template material for TCR beta VDJ and CDR3 profiling consisted of genomic DNA. TCRdb processed the reads anew with MiXCR; each CDR3 protein has one entry. The sample records fewer than 250,000 distinct CDR3 sequences, roughly half being singletons. The genes are TRBV15 and TRBJ2-7; possibly TRBD2 for D (6 bases). This clonotype was obtained from a human donor in good health, serving as a control. Sequencing was performed on sorted CD4+, CD8+, or CD8+CD57+ T cells (not recorded which) from PBMCs. This CDR3 is CATSRQEEGFYEQYF. CDR3 in DNA: TGTGCCACCAGCAGACAGGAGGAGGGGTTCTACGAGCAGTACTTC.